This TCR beta chain was identified during a study of blood T cell repertoires in COVID-19 (TCRdb year 2020). In the study overall: Samples from collaborators originated in the United States, Italy and Spain and spanned both the acute and convalescent phases of COVID-19. The prospective study material was composed of cDNA or gDNA derived from T cells, B-cell-depleted T cells, or PBMCs. The dataset comprised deeply sampled blood TCRbeta repertoires from subjects exposed to, actively infected with, or recovered from COVID-19. The repertoires were released in a freely available public database meant as a resource for research on the immune response to SARS-CoV-2. The samples were drawn from the first 160 participants of the ongoing ImmuneRACE study and from more than 1,000 subjects provided by 6 global collaborators. A de-identified subject ID, COVID-19 status, age in years and sex were almost always included in the sample metadata. Where available, HLA class I and class II types were taken from metadata supplied by the sample provider and were not determined by assay-based typing. Beyond this particular receptor, the publication reports: The quantity of clinical and demographic metadata differed by source and by participant and was supplied without curation.

The CDR1 and CDR2 encoded by the germline V gene (reference sequence) are LNHDA and SQIVND. Counted from cysteine to phenylalanine, this CDR3 has 15 amino acids. Kept here is only the CDR3 DNA, which spans 45 bases and is read in frame from base 1. V and J are trimmed by 3 bases and 5 bases, and the gene matches miss 6 bases of the junction. TCRbeta CDR3 regions were amplified from genomic DNA by means of the immunoSEQ Assay, a bias-controlled multiplex PCR. On the study's bioinformatics: Within the assay, amplification of reference gene primers was used to estimate how many nucleated cells each sample contained. Sequence reads were collapsed and filtered to measure the absolute abundance of every unique TCRbeta CDR3 rearrangement. For each sample, productive Simpson clonality was calculated as the square root of Simpson's diversity index across productive rearrangements. Imported from immuneACCESS, the table was reduced by TCRdb to in-frame sequences with V and J called. These copies leave out some clones; in studies compared against another copy, an unresolved V gene accounts for under half, and the cause of the remainder is not known. That table supplies the V and J calls and clone size; D and trimming were determined from the DNA. Counted in this sample were about 210,000 clones; more than 70% of them appeared once. The ten most abundant clones make up approximately 2.9% of the sample.

With respect to this clone: Its antigen is currently not known. No qualities accompany the bases; no much larger clone lies one base away.

The collaborating institutions used their own protocols to collect whole blood in K2EDTA tubes. Collaborator samples were shipped for TCRbeta analysis as frozen whole blood, isolated PBMCs, or DNA extracted from either sample type. The rearranged chain carries TRBV19 and TRBJ2-2, with TRBD1 matching 7 junction bases. This TCR was recovered from a man aged 50-60 years with active or convalescent COVID-19. The material sequenced was peripheral blood. The DNA sequence is given as TGTGCCAGTAGTATGAGGCAGGGGGTGACCGGGGAGCTGTTTTTT. It specifies CASSMRQGVTGELFF.